The 10 T cell receptor beta chains given below trace back to one sample, sequenced in a study of blood T cell repertoires in COVID-19. The assay was immunoSEQ multiplex PCR, and TCRdb's table has in-frame clones only and misses some. The sample gives 75,000 to 100,000 clones, 82% of which show up once; 6% to 7.5% is in the top ten. The sample taken for sequencing was peripheral blood. These receptors originate from a man between 50 and 59 years old with active or convalescent COVID-19.

The chain is built from TRBV4-1 and TRBJ2-5; 8 bases map to TRBD2. Trimming took 4 bases from V and 4 from J; bases not matched to a gene: 8. Germline V gene data show CDR1 as MGHRA and CDR2 as YSYEKL. The CDR3 has 15 residues. The CDR3 loop reads CASSRSGDRSETQYF. DNA of the CDR3: TGCGCCAGCAGCCGTAGCGGGGACCGGTCAGAGACCCAGTACTTC.

The rearrangement links TRBV10-3 to TRBJ2-1; 9 positions agree with TRBD2. This CDR3 contains 15 residues. V lost 3 bases, J lost 1 base, and 1 base stayed unmatched. CDR1 is ENHRY and CDR2 is SYGVKD in the germline V gene. CDR3: CAISESGGSYNEQFF. The CDR3 DNA reads TGTGCCATCAGTGAAAGCGGGGGGTCCTACAATGAGCAGTTCTTC.

The gene calls are TRBV2 and TRBJ2-6; TRBD1 matches 7 bases. The CDR3 consists of 17 residues. Per the germline V gene, CDR1 is SNHLY and CDR2 is FYNNEI. J was trimmed by 3 bases and V by 2 bases; bases with no gene match: 7. The DNA of the CDR3 is TGTGCCAGCAGTGAAATGAGACAGGGTCGTGGGGCCAACGTCCTGACTTTC. Protein sequence: CASSEMRQGRGANVLTF.

This chain uses TRBV3-1 (or the pseudogene TRBV3-2) with TRBJ2-4; 7 nucleotides match TRBD1. The V gene end was trimmed by 2 bases and the J gene end by 6 bases; junction bases not matched to a gene: 4. The CDR3 contains 14 residues. CDR1 and CDR2 (germline): LGHDT, YNNKEL (reference sequence). This CDR3 reads CASSQPGQPNIQYF. The CDR3 bases are TGTGCCAGCAGCCAACCGGGACAGCCAAACATTCAGTACTTC.

The chain is built from TRBV28 and TRBJ1-5; tentative D call: TRBD1 (5 bases). Trimming stripped 1 base from V and 3 bases from J, with 7 bases between. The CDR3 runs to 14 residues. From germline, CDR1 is MDHEN and CDR2 SYDVKM. Written as DNA, the CDR3 is TGTGCCAGCAGTTTATCAGGGAACAATCAGCCCCAGCATTTT. Its protein is CASSLSGNNQPQHF.

This sequence joins TRBV5-1 and TRBJ2-5; D gene uncertain. The CDR3 contains 13 residues. In germline, CDR1 is SGHRS, CDR2 YFSETQ. Trimming left V 5 bases short and J 5 bases short, with 13 bases between. The CDR3 coding sequence is TGCGCCAGCAGACCGATGTCGGTGGAGACCCAGTACTTC. The encoded protein is CASRPMSVETQYF.

The genes are TRBV25-1 and TRBJ2-7; 9 nucleotides match TRBD1. CDR3 length: 14 residues. CDR1 MGHDK and CDR2 SYGVNS come from the germline V gene. V dropped 5 bases and J dropped 1; count of bases not matched to a gene: 3. CDR3: CASSNDRGSYEQYF. The CDR3 DNA follows: TGTGCCAGCAGTAATGACAGGGGGTCCTACGAGCAGTACTTC.

CDR3 residues: CASGGDKTYGYTF. CDR3 DNA sequence: TGTGCCAGCGGTGGGGACAAGACCTATGGCTACACCTTC. The chain couples TRBV2 to TRBJ1-2; perhaps TRBD1 as D (6 bases). The V gene's germline CDR1 is SNHLY and CDR2 FYNNEI. Trimming pared 8 bases from V and 4 bases from J, leaving 14 bases between. The CDR3 is 13 amino acids.

The chain employs TRBV10-1 and TRBJ2-1, with a tentative D call TRBD1 (5 bases). The ends were cut back, 0 bases at V and 6 bases at J, with 9 bases in the middle. The CDR3 is 14 amino acids. The germline gives CDR1 WNHNN, CDR2 SYGVQD (reference sequence). CDR3 coding DNA: TGCGCCAGCAGTGAGTCCAGGGAACCCAATGAGCAGTTCTTC. Residues: CASSESREPNEQFF.

V usage is TRBV6-5 and J usage is TRBJ2-3; 7 positions agree with TRBD2. The germline V gene has CDR1 MNHEY and CDR2 SVGAGI. This CDR3 has 13 amino acids. Germline trimming cut 8 bases from V and 6 bases from J; bases unmatched to any gene: 8. CDR3 bases: TGTGCCAGCGGGGGGGTGAACAGTGATACGCAGTATTTT. Encoded protein: CASGGVNSDTQYF.